This paragraph reports one TCR beta chain. Its antigen remains undetermined. The input lacks base qualities; no much larger clone sits a single base away. Libraries were made using the immunoSEQ multiplex PCR assay. To provide template for TCR sequencing, every sample had RNA extracted and reverse transcribed into cDNA. First-strand cDNA was synthesized with SuperScript III using a 2:1 mix of oligo-dT and random hexamers. Amplification bias was assessed with a synthetic immune receptor repertoire, and residual bias was removed computationally. Per the source publication's procedure: Raw reads were preprocessed for error removal, and CDR3 was defined according to IMGT conventions as running from the conserved cysteine to phenylalanine. Clonality was computed by normalizing Shannon entropy by log2 of the number of productive unique TCRs and subtracting the result from 1. Whether scalp clones were CD4 or CD8 was inferred by matching scalp TCRbeta sequences against CD4 and CD8 repertoires sorted from blood. The immuneACCESS repertoire file appears here via TCRdb, limited to in-frame rearrangements. These files lack a portion of the clones; in checked studies, under half of the deficit traces to unresolved V genes, and the cause of the others is not known. The DNA gave D and trimming, while V, J and clone size come from that table. Recorded for this sample are 200,000 to 250,000 clones; about 58% of them occurred a single time. The ten biggest clones cover approximately 1.4% of the sample.

The data were taken from a study of CD8+ T cells in alopecia areata (dated 2018 in TCRdb). Regarding the research as a whole: The treated patients, all with moderate-to-severe alopecia areata, were enrolled in an open-label pilot trial of oral tofacitinib given at 5 to 10 mg twice daily. For the treated patients, the SALT score, which quantifies what percentage of scalp surface area is affected, served as the measure of disease severity. Scalp clonality was compared among normal scalp (n=4), patchy alopecia areata scalp (n=8), and alopecia totalis/universalis scalp (n=8). TCRbeta CDR3 regions were amplified by immunoSEQ multiplex PCR with 35 Vbeta forward and 13 Jbeta reverse primers. The study used high-throughput TCRbeta sequencing to examine T cell clonal expansion in alopecia areata, in both the C3H/HeJ mouse model and human patients. Tofacitinib was administered for 6 to 18 months, and 6 months of follow-up off drug were then conducted to assess delayed response and recurrence. RNA came from the PAXgene miRNA kit for fixed scalp, the miRNeasy kit for PBMCs, and the RNeasy kit for mouse skin. Human TCRbeta sequencing covered scalp tissue and sorted CD4+ and CD8+ peripheral blood T cells from patchy and totalis/universalis alopecia areata patients and healthy controls. Patients on tofacitinib were biopsied at baseline and after 4 and 24 weeks of treatment, and several of the patients also had a later scalp biopsy. The paper's findings and limits, for the study overall: Tofacitinib significantly decreased scalp clonality and the number of expanded CD8+ clones among the top 100 scalp clones. Many expanded lesional clones persisted in scalp and blood during tofacitinib treatment, which may partly explain relapse after stopping treatment. Because the treated cohort was small and had only one nonresponder, larger studies are needed to examine links between baseline CD8+ expansion and response. Resident alphabeta T cells in normal human skin are also sequenced, complicating scalp TCR repertoire analysis, unlike mouse skin dominated by gammadelta T cells. Compared with normal scalp, lesional scalp, particularly in alopecia totalis/universalis, had higher clonality and more expanded CD8+ clones, which suggests antigenic drive. TCR sequences shared between patients were less clear than in mice, possibly partly because of HLA diversity in the patient population.

Sample time point, as interpreted from the label and publication: about four weeks on oral tofacitinib. What this sample's treatment or condition label stands for: oral pan-JAK inhibitor, 5-10 mg twice daily. From alopecia areata patients, peripheral blood was collected along with lesional scalp punch biopsies. PBMCs were isolated by density centrifugation and stained for CD3, CD4 and CD8, after which CD4+ and CD8+ T cells were sorted on a FACSAria. Reading the germline V gene gives CDR1 SNHLY and CDR2 FYNNEI. The cysteine opens and the phenylalanine closes a CDR3 of 15 amino acids. The retained sequence is limited to the CDR3, 45 bases, with the frame set at the first base. Here V drops 6 bases and J drops 4 bases, and the junction holds 9 bases not matched to any gene.

The chain employs TRBV2 and TRBJ1-5; TRBD1 aligns with 7 central bases. The TCR originated in a human donor with alopecia areata. The material was CD4+ T cells sorted from blood, obtained at week 4, from a patient treated with tofacitinib. The sequenced DNA is TGTGCCAGCAGACTTACCCGACAGGGAAATCAGCCCCAGCATTTT. It encodes CASRLTRQGNQPQHF.